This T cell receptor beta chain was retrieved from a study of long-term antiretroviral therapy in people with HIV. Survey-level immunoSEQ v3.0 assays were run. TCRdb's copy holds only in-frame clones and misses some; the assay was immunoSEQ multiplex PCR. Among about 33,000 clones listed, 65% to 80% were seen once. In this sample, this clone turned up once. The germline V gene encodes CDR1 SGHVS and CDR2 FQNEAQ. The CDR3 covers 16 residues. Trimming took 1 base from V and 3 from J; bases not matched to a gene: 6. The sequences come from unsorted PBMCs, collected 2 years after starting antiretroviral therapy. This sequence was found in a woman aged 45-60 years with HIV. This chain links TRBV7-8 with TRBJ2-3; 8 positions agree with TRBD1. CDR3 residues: CASSLDTGGSTDTQYF. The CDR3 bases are TGTGCCAGCAGCTTAGATACAGGGGGGTCGACAGATACGCAGTATTTT.